Shown below are 32 T cell receptor beta chains from a single sample sequenced in a study of T cells in Graves' hyperthyroidism and ophthalmopathy (dated 2019 in TCRdb). The library was made by multiplex PCR. Reads for this sample came from an Illumina HiSeq 2000. The TCR beta CDR3 regions were amplified from the RNA transcripts. The first round of RT-PCR for the TCR CDR3 was performed with the HTBI primer set and the Qiagen OneStep RT-PCR kit. Starting from the raw public reads, TCRdb applied fastp trimming at Q25, assembled clones with MiXCR and retained in-frame beta chains. Each entry merges the rows of one CDR3 protein and shows their most common DNA and genes. This sample lists roughly 520,000 distinct CDR3 sequences; around a quarter were detected once. Together, the top ten hold approximately 11% of the sample. Sequencing was performed on blood. Receptor source: a woman aged 30 to 39 with Graves' ophthalmopathy.

This chain connects TRBV12-3 or TRBV12-4 to TRBJ2-7; D gene uncertain. The CDR3 is 15 residues long. V was shortened by 3 bases and J by 1 base, with 13 bases between the two germline ends. CDR3 region: CASSFLPEVSYEQYF. The CDR3 DNA sequence: TGTGCCAGCAGTTTTTTGCCAGAGGTATCCTACGAGCAGTACTTC.

This clonotype was found many times. V is TRBV30 and J is TRBJ1-1; tentative D call: TRBD1 (5 bases). Germline CDR1 GTSNPN, CDR2 SVGIG (reference sequence). Deletions cut 0 bases from V and 3 bases from J, with 8 bases between. This CDR3 is 13 amino acids long. For the CDR3, the DNA is TGTGCCTGGAGTGTACTGGGGGACACTGAAGCTTTCTTT. This gives the protein CAWSVLGDTEAFF. Combining the CDR3 with reference TRBV30 and TRBJ1-1 gives the whole variable domain SQTIHQWPATLVQPVGSPLSLECTVEGTSNPNLYWYRQAAGRGLQLLFYSVGIGQISSEVPQNLSASRPQDRQFILSSKKLLLSDSGFYLCAWSVLGDTEAFFGQGTRLTVV.

The chain uses TRBV3-1 and TRBJ1-2, with unresolved D. Germline CDR1 is LGHDT and CDR2 is YNNKEL (reference sequence). This CDR3 region has 14 residues. Between the trimmed V and J ends, which lost 4 bases and 8 bases, there was a span of 17 bases. CDR3 in amino acids: CASSRSSSASGYTF. DNA for the CDR3: TGTGCCAGCAGCCGCAGCTCAAGTGCGTCCGGCTACACCTTC.

This clonotype was counted at least ten times. The V gene is TRBV10-3, the J gene TRBJ2-2; 11 bases align to TRBD2. Germline trimming cut 6 bases from V and 2 bases from J; bases unmatched to any gene: 2. The CDR3 length is 15 residues. The V gene's germline CDR1 is ENHRY and CDR2 SYGVKD. CDR3 nucleotide sequence: TGTGCCATCAGACTAGCGGGGGTTAACACCGGGGAGCTGTTTTTT. It specifies CAIRLAGVNTGELFF.

This clonotype was seen only a few times. The CDR3 bases are TGTGCCAGCCACCTAGGACAGGGGAACACTGAAGCTTTCTTT. Translation: CASHLGQGNTEAFF. This chain connects TRBV6-1 to TRBJ1-1; 8 bases map to TRBD1. CDR1 is MNHNS, CDR2 SASEGT, per germline. The V gene end was trimmed by 8 bases and the J gene end by 1 base; junction bases not matched to a gene: 6. This CDR3 region has 14 residues.

The V and J genes are TRBV12-3 or TRBV12-4 and TRBJ2-6; unclear D gene. This CDR3 region has 14 residues. Deletions cut 3 bases from V and 2 bases from J, with 5 bases between. The CDR3 nucleotides are TGTGCCAGCAGTTTCGGCCCTGGGGCCAACGTCCTGACTTTC. This encodes CASSFGPGANVLTF.

This clonotype has ten or more counts. The rearrangement links TRBV7-8 to TRBJ1-1; 7 bases are a match to TRBD1. V lost 5 bases, J lost 5 bases, and 5 bases stayed unmatched. Germline-derived CDR1 and CDR2 are SGHVS and FQNEAQ. The length of the CDR3 is 13 residues. CDR3 bases: TGTGCCAGCAGCGCCAGGGGGGGTACTGAAGCTTTCTTT. It codes for CASSARGGTEAFF.

This clonotype has at least ten counts. The chain has TRBV5-5 and TRBJ2-7; D is unclear. CDR3 length: 15 residues. CDR1 is SGHKS and CDR2 is YYEKEE in the germline V gene (reference sequence). Trimming took off 4 bases at V and 2 bases at J, with 16 bases between the two ends. CDR3 amino acids: CASSHENSRPYEQYF. The DNA of the CDR3 is TGTGCCAGCAGCCACGAGAACAGCCGACCCTACGAGCAGTACTTC.

This clonotype was found a few times. The chain combines TRBV20-1 with TRBJ1-1; D is undetermined. V was cut by 5 bases and J by 8 bases, with 9 bases left in between. The CDR3 sequence is 10 residues long. Germline CDR1 reads DFQATT; CDR2 reads SNEGSKA (reference sequence). The CDR3 DNA sequence: TGCAGTGCTCTAATGGGGGAAGCTTTCTTT. Residues: CSALMGEAFF.

The chain links TRBV4-1 to TRBJ2-5; 7 bases are a match to TRBD1. The CDR3 spans 15 residues. After removal of 2 bases from V and 1 base from J, the junction contained 4 bases not matched to a gene. Germline V gives CDR1 MGHRA, CDR2 YSYEKL. In DNA, the CDR3 is TGCGCCAGCAGCCAACAGACAGGGCGCCAAGAGACCCAGTACTTC. This translates into CASSQQTGRQETQYF.

The V call is TRBV14, the J call TRBJ1-2; 9 bases are shared with TRBD1. CDR3 length: 15 residues. Germline lookup yields CDR1 SGHDN and CDR2 FVKESK. With V trimmed by 5 bases and J by 5 bases, 9 bases remained unmatched. CDR3 amino acids: CASSYGQGKRYGYTF. The CDR3, as DNA: TGTGCCAGCAGCTATGGACAGGGGAAGAGGTATGGCTACACCTTC.

The table lists this clonotype with many counts. The chain recombines TRBV4-3 with TRBJ1-2; perhaps TRBD1 as D (5 bases). In germline, CDR1 is LGHNA, CDR2 YSLEER. Trimming removed 0 bases at V and 5 bases at J, with 13 bases between. This CDR3 has 15 residues. CDR3 residues: CASSQEWGIRYGYTF. The CDR3 DNA follows: TGCGCCAGCAGCCAAGAGTGGGGGATCCGTTATGGCTACACCTTC.

The V call is TRBV11-1, the J call TRBJ2-7; 11 bases align to TRBD1. From germline, CDR1 is SGHAT and CDR2 FQDESV (reference sequence). J lost 4 bases, V lost 5 bases, and 10 bases had no gene match. This CDR3 contains 16 residues. The CDR3 reads CASSTTRDRGEYEQYF. As DNA, the CDR3 is TGTGCCAGCAGCACTACCCGGGACAGGGGGGAGTACGAGCAGTACTTC.

Comments on this clonotype: A much larger clone differs from this one at a single base, so this may be a read error. The chain has TRBV3-1 and TRBJ2-7; D may be TRBD2 (6 bases). The CDR3 runs to 13 residues. Germline-derived CDR1 and CDR2 are LGHDT and YNNKEL (reference sequence). CDR3 protein: CASSQGVDKGGDF. DNA for the CDR3: TGTGCCAGCAGCCAGGGGGTCGACAAGGGAGGAGACTTC.

Here the CDR3 DNA reads TGCAGTGCTACCCACGCAGGTGCCTCTGGAGCCCAGCATTTT. Protein product: CSATHAGASGAQHF. The V call is TRBV20-1, the J call TRBJ1-5; D uncertain. Trimming took off 4 bases at V and 11 bases at J, with 21 bases between the two ends. Germline CDR1 reads DFQATT; CDR2 reads SNEGSKA (reference sequence). This CDR3 contains 14 residues.

The genes are TRBV30 and TRBJ1-5; no firm D call. Trimming pared 1 base from V and 6 bases from J, leaving 10 bases between. The length of the CDR3 is 13 residues. Germline loops: CDR1 GTSNPN, CDR2 SVGIG (reference sequence). CDR3 nucleotides: TGTGCCTGGAGTGCCCAATCGGGTCAGCCCCAGCATTTT. This encodes CAWSAQSGQPQHF.

V is TRBV5-1 and J is TRBJ1-1; D is possibly TRBD1 (6 bases). Trimming left V 4 bases short and J 6 bases short, with 19 bases between. The CDR3 extends over 15 amino acids. The V gene's germline CDR1 is SGHRS and CDR2 YFSETQ. The CDR3 sequence: CASSLEARGMAEAFF. In DNA, the CDR3 is TGCGCCAGCAGCCTGGAGGCCAGGGGTATGGCTGAAGCTTTCTTT.

The table lists this clonotype with many counts. The chain links TRBV11-1 to TRBJ1-1, with 8 bases fitting TRBD1. The ends lost 1 base at V and 4 bases at J; junction bases unmatched: 11. Looked up from germline, CDR1 is SGHAT and CDR2 is FQDESV (reference sequence). CDR3 size: 17 residues. The CDR3 reads CASSLERTGGLGTEAFF. As DNA, the CDR3 is TGTGCCAGCAGCTTAGAAAGAACAGGGGGTTTGGGCACTGAAGCTTTCTTT. Full variable domain (rest looked up from reference TRBV11-1 and TRBJ1-1): EAEVAQSPRYKITEKSQAVAFWCDPISGHATLYWYRQILGQGPELLVQFQDESVVDDSQLPKDRFSAERLKGVDSTLKIQPAELGDSAMYLCASSLERTGGLGTEAFFGQGTRLTVV.

There are a few counts of this clonotype. The V call is TRBV28, the J call TRBJ2-7; 8 nucleotides align to TRBD1. The length of the CDR3 is 15 residues. Germline V gene data show CDR1 as MDHEN and CDR2 as SYDVKM. V lost 4 bases to trimming and J lost 7 bases; unmatched junction nucleotides: 12. The DNA of the CDR3 is TGTGCCAGCAGTTCGTTGACAGGGGCCAGCGGGGAGCAGTACTTC. Translating gives CASSSLTGASGEQYF.

This sequence joins TRBV7-3 and TRBJ1-6; D is unresolved. V was pared by 2 bases and J by 7 bases, with 9 bases between. The CDR3 spans 14 residues. Germline V gene sequence: CDR1 SGHTA, CDR2 FQGTGA. CDR3: CASSLGSWNSPLHF. The CDR3 DNA reads TGTGCCAGCAGCTTAGGGAGCTGGAATTCACCCCTCCACTTT.

This clonotype was counted ten times or more. The V gene is TRBV6-5, the J gene TRBJ2-7, with a possible D match to TRBD1 (6 bases). Germline V lookup: CDR1 MNHEY, CDR2 SVGAGI. V lost 7 bases, J lost 0 bases, and 10 bases lay in between. CDR3 length: 13 amino acids. CDR3 residues: CASNGQSSYEQYF. The CDR3, as DNA: TGTGCCAGCAACGGACAGAGCTCCTACGAGCAGTACTTC.

This chain joins TRBV27 and TRBJ1-2; D unresolved. V was clipped by 5 bases and J by 8 bases, with 21 bases between them. Germline V gene data show CDR1 as MNHEY and CDR2 as SMNVEV (reference sequence). This CDR3 has 15 residues. The CDR3 loop is CASSPGGGVGYGYTF. Written as DNA, the CDR3 is TGTGCCAGCAGTCCCGGTGGAGGTGTGGGGTACGGCTACACCTTC.

This clonotype was picked up a small number of times. This may stem from a read error, because a much larger clone lies one nucleotide away. This CDR3 is missing its conserved last phenylalanine or tryptophan, likely due to a read error. This chain's CDR3 is CASTSAWGRRTEAFY. The CDR3, as DNA: TGCGCCAGCACCAGCGCGTGGGGGCGAAGGACTGAAGCTTTCTAT. The chain recombines TRBV4-3 with TRBJ1-1; possibly TRBD1 for D (6 bases). With 7 bases removed from V and 5 bases from J, the gap between germline ends came to 20 bases. CDR1 and CDR2 from the germline V gene are LGHNA and YSLEER. This CDR3 region has 15 residues.

The chain combines TRBV20-1 with TRBJ1-1; D is ambiguous. There are 13 residues in the CDR3. Deletions cut 6 bases from V and 1 base from J, with 12 bases between. Germline loops: CDR1 DFQATT, CDR2 SNEGSKA (reference sequence). Written as DNA, the CDR3 is TGCAGTGCCAGCGGAGGACCGAACACTGAAGCTTTCTTT. It translates to CSASGGPNTEAFF.

The chain employs TRBV7-2 and TRBJ1-1; D is perhaps TRBD1 (6 bases). Germline CDR1 reads SGHTA; CDR2 reads FQGNSA. CDR3 length: 16 amino acids. Deletions cut 0 bases from V and 0 bases from J, with 11 bases between. The CDR3 sequence is CASSLAGGHMNTEAFF. For the CDR3, the DNA is TGTGCCAGCAGCTTAGCAGGGGGTCACATGAACACTGAAGCTTTCTTT.

This clonotype was detected ten times or more. In nucleotides, the CDR3 is TGTGCCAGCAGCCCAGGACAGGGGGCGATGCACCCCCACATTCAGTACTTC. It yields the protein CASSPGQGAMHPHIQYF. This sequence joins TRBV7-9 and TRBJ2-4, with 11 bases aligning to TRBD1. The germline CDR1 and CDR2 sequences are SEHNR and FQNEAQ (reference sequence). The CDR3 covers 17 residues. The V gene end was trimmed by 5 bases and the J gene end by 8 bases; junction bases not matched to a gene: 14.

This clonotype was counted ten times or more. The rearrangement uses TRBV6-5 and TRBJ2-6; no reliable D call. Trimming shortened V by 0 bases and J by 1 base, and 7 bases separated the two germline ends. The CDR3 consists of 16 residues. Germline CDR1 MNHEY, CDR2 SVGAGI. CDR3 in amino acids: CASSYSRASGANVLTF. The CDR3 nucleotides read TGTGCCAGCAGTTACTCCCGTGCTTCTGGGGCCAACGTCCTGACTTTC.

V gene TRBV6-1 combines with J gene TRBJ2-2; D not resolved. The germline V and J ends were trimmed by 5 bases and 0 bases, with 10 bases remaining between them. CDR1 and CDR2 from the germline V gene are MNHNS and SASEGT. This CDR3 is 15 amino acids long. The DNA for the CDR3 is TGTGCCAGCAGTCATATGACGGCGAACACCGGGGAGCTGTTTTTT. The encoded protein is CASSHMTANTGELFF.

There are a few counts of this clonotype. The chain carries TRBV15 and TRBJ1-5; TRBD1 is a possible D gene (5 bases). Germline V lookup: CDR1 LNHNV, CDR2 YYDKDF (reference sequence). V lost 5 bases and J 7 bases, leaving 15 bases between the germline ends. The CDR3 extends over 14 amino acids. The CDR3 spells CATSGRGGSQPQHF. In DNA, the CDR3 is TGTGCCACCAGCGGTAGGGGCGGGAGCCAGCCCCAGCATTTT.

This clonotype was seen once. The rearrangement uses TRBV6-5 and TRBJ1-6; TRBD1 agrees at 7 bases. This CDR3 spans 15 amino acids. Looked up from germline, CDR1 is MNHEY and CDR2 is SVGAGI. J was trimmed by 7 bases and V by 2 bases; bases with no gene match: 5. This CDR3 reads CASSYDRVTNSPLHF. CDR3 DNA sequence: TGTGCCAGCAGTTACGACAGGGTCACGAATTCACCCCTCCACTTT.

This clonotype was counted many times. This chain connects TRBV15 to TRBJ1-6, with D hard to call. This CDR3 has 17 residues. Trimming cost V 1 base and J 9 bases, with 19 bases left between them. Germline-derived CDR1 and CDR2 are LNHNV and YYDKDF (reference sequence). This CDR3 is CATSRVEGWRVGSPLHF. In DNA, the CDR3 is TGTGCCACCAGCAGAGTCGAAGGGTGGCGGGTTGGTTCACCCCTCCACTTT.

This clonotype was seen at least ten times. The chain is built from TRBV27 and TRBJ1-2; a possible D gene is TRBD1 (5 bases). The germline V gene has CDR1 MNHEY and CDR2 SMNVEV (reference sequence). The V gene lost 6 bases and the J gene lost 4 bases, with 9 bases spanning the gap. CDR3 length: 12 amino acids. This CDR3 is CASSDRSYGYTF. The CDR3 nucleotides read TGTGCCAGCAGCGACAGATCCTATGGCTACACCTTC.